The clone carrying this T cell receptor beta chain was detected many times. The antigen remains undetermined. This entry belongs to a study of T cells after yellow fever vaccination. Study background: Researchers used SMART-Seq v4 Ultra Low Input to prepare fractions that had low cell numbers. Study-level findings and limits: Abundant contaminating clonotypes from the bulk population could appear in FACS-sorted repertoires. The appearance of a small share of clonotypes in both CD4 and CD8 compartments was observed.

CDR3 length equals 13 residues. Looked up from germline, CDR1 is MNHNY and CDR2 is SVGAGI (reference sequence). The V end was cut by 2 bases, the J end by 9 bases, with 11 bases between. MiXCR, applied by TCRdb to the 5' RACE reads, yields one record per CDR3 protein. Of some 300,000 distinct CDR3 sequences in the sample, around 3.6% were seen once. The sequencing used PBMCs, collected on the day of the yellow fever booster vaccination. The rearrangement uses TRBV6-6 and TRBJ2-1, with D unresolved. This clonotype was sampled from a man younger than 30 who received the YFV17D yellow fever vaccine. CDR3 sequence: CASSYTGLGEQFF. The CDR3 DNA follows: TGTGCCAGCAGTTACACTGGGCTCGGTGAGCAGTTCTTC.